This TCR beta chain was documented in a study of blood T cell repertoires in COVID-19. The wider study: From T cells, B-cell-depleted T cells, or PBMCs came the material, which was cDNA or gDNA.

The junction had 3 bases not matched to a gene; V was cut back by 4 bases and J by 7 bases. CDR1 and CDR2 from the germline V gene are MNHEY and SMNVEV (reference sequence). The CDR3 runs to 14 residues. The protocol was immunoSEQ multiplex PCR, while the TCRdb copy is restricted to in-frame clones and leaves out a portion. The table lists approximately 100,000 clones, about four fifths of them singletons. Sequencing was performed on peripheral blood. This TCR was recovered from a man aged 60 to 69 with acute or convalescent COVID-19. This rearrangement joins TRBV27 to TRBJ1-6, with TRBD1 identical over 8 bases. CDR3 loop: CASSSRTGNSPLHF. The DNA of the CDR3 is TGTGCCAGCAGTTCCAGGACAGGGAATTCACCCCTCCACTTT.